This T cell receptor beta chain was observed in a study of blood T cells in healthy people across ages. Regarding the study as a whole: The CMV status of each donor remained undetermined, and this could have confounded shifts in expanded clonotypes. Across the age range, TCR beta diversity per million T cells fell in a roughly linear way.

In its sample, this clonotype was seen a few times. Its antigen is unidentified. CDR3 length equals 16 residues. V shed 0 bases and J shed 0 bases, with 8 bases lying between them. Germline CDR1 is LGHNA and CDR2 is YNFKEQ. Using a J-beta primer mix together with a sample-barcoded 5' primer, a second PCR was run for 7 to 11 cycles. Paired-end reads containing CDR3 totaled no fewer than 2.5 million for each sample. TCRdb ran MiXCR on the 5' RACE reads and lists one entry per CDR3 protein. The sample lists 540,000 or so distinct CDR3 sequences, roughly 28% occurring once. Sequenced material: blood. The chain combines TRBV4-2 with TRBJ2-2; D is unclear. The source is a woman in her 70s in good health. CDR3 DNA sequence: TGTGCCAGCAGCCAAGAAGGGCCACCGAACACCGGGGAGCTGTTTTTT. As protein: CASSQEGPPNTGELFF.